Below, 9 T cell receptor beta chains from the same sample are listed, as sequenced in a study of T cell changes during pregnancy in multiple sclerosis. Assay used: immunoSEQ multiplex PCR; TCRdb lists only in-frame clones, some missing. The sample contains around 80,000 clones, roughly 96% of which appear only once. Sequencing was performed on peripheral blood, taken in the second trimester of pregnancy. The receptor set was obtained from a female donor with multiple sclerosis, enrolled in a pregnancy study.

The rearrangement links TRBV2 to TRBJ2-5, with 12 bases matching TRBD2. Unmatched junction bases numbered 8, after V lost 8 bases and J lost 4 bases. The CDR3 is made up of 15 amino acids. Germline CDR1 and CDR2: SNHLY and FYNNEI. In DNA, the CDR3 is TGTGCCAGCGCTGGGGAGACTAGCGGGAGAGAGACCCAGTACTTC. Translated, it gives CASAGETSGRETQYF.

This clone was seen a few times. The V gene is TRBV19, the J gene TRBJ2-1, with 11 nucleotides matching TRBD2. The CDR3 covers 13 residues. The germline CDR1 and CDR2 sequences are LNHDA and SQIVND (reference sequence). Trimming cost V 8 bases and J 9 bases; bases outside gene matches: 6. The CDR3 reads CASLAGGQTEQFF. The CDR3, as DNA: TGTGCCAGTTTAGCGGGAGGGCAGACTGAGCAGTTCTTC.

The V and J genes are TRBV12-5 and TRBJ2-2, with TRBD2 identical over 13 bases. This CDR3 has 19 residues. V was pared by 0 bases and J by 2 bases, with 6 bases of the junction left unmatched. CDR1 and CDR2 from the germline V gene are LGHNT and FRNRAP. The CDR3 loop reads CASGLVLTSGRYNTGELFF. For the CDR3, the DNA is TGTGCTAGTGGTTTGGTACTGACTAGCGGGAGGTATAACACCGGGGAGCTGTTTTTT.

J is TRBJ1-1 and V is TRBV19; D is ambiguous. Germline loops: CDR1 LNHDA, CDR2 SQIVND (reference sequence). Between the trimmed V and J ends, which lost 3 bases and 4 bases, there was a span of 12 bases. The CDR3 runs 14 residues. The CDR3 is CASSIGSEATEAFF. The CDR3 bases are TGTGCCAGTAGTATCGGTAGTGAGGCCACTGAAGCTTTCTTT.

The chain combines TRBV27 with TRBJ2-1; 10 positions agree with TRBD2. The CDR3 is 16 residues long. Germline V gene data show CDR1 as MNHEY and CDR2 as SMNVEV (reference sequence). V lost 0 bases to trimming and J lost 8 bases; unmatched junction nucleotides: 7. The CDR3 is CASSLSRLAGADEQFF. The CDR3 coding sequence is TGTGCCAGCAGTTTATCTAGGCTAGCGGGAGCAGATGAGCAGTTCTTC.

This chain joins TRBV29-1 and TRBJ1-1, with 8 bases identical to TRBD1. This CDR3 has 12 amino acids. Germline trimming cut 3 bases from V and 4 bases from J; bases unmatched to any gene: 1. Germline assignment: CDR1 SQVTM and CDR2 ANQGSEA. CDR3 DNA sequence: TGCAGCGTTGATACAGGGGGCACTGAAGCTTTCTTT. Protein sequence: CSVDTGGTEAFF. Complete variable domain (other parts from reference TRBV29-1 and TRBJ1-1): SAVISQKPSRDICQRGTSLTIQCQVDSQVTMMFWYRQQPGQSLTLIATANQGSEATYESGFVIDKFPISRPNLTFSTLTVSNMSPEDSSIYLCSVDTGGTEAFFGQGTRLTVV.

This clone appeared a single time. The V and J genes are TRBV2 and TRBJ1-5; TRBD1 agrees at 9 bases. This CDR3 is 17 amino acids long. Germline V gene data show CDR1 as SNHLY and CDR2 as FYNNEI. The ends lost 0 bases at V and 4 bases at J; junction bases unmatched: 7. CDR3 bases: TGTGCCAGCAGTGAAGCGCTTCTTGGGACAGGGAATCAGCCCCAGCATTTT. It specifies CASSEALLGTGNQPQHF.

The V call is TRBV19, the J call TRBJ2-5; no clear D. CDR1 is LNHDA, CDR2 SQIVND, per germline (reference sequence). Trimming pared 7 bases from V and 3 bases from J, leaving 15 bases between. CDR3 length: 14 amino acids. This CDR3 reads CASNVRVSEETQYF. Here the CDR3 DNA reads TGTGCCAGTAACGTCCGGGTGAGCGAAGAGACCCAGTACTTC.

This chain links TRBV7-9 with TRBJ1-5; D unclear. Germline CDR1 and CDR2: SEHNR and FQNEAQ (reference sequence). There are 13 residues in the CDR3. The V end lost 5 bases, the J end lost 4 bases, and 9 bases lay between the germline ends. Here the CDR3 reads CASSPPLNQPQHF. CDR3 DNA: TGTGCCAGCAGCCCCCCCCTAAATCAGCCCCAGCATTTT.